This TCR beta chain was obtained from a study of cytomegalovirus exposure and HLA in healthy donors. Study-wide points: A later analysis found first-cohort TCR clusters tended to co-occur in the 130 or so validation repertoires.

Donors came from a validation cohort of about 120 subjects, distinct from the first 666-subject cohort. Sequencing used immunoSEQ multiplex PCR; TCRdb keeps in-frame clones, though not all of them. The table has about 130,000 clones, roughly 89% seen once; the top ten hold less than 1.5%. Trimming removed 6 bases from V and 7 bases from J, with 10 bases in between. Germline CDR1 and CDR2: MDHEN and SYDVKM. This CDR3 is built from 12 residues. A remark on this clone: The antigen is not known.

This rearrangement joins TRBV28 to TRBJ1-3, with TRBD1 as a possible D gene (6 bases). This clonotype was sampled from a young woman in good health and CMV-seronegative. The sample comprised PBMCs. The CDR3 reads CASSRDTNTIYF. CDR3 DNA: TGTGCCAGCAGCAGGGACACTAACACCATATATTTT. Based on the CDR3 plus reference TRBV28 and TRBJ1-3, the full variable domain is DVKVTQSSRYLVKRTGEKVFLECVQDMDHENMFWYRQDPGLGLRLIYFSYDVKMKEKGDIPEGYSVSREKKERFSLILESASTNQTSMYLCASSRDTNTIYFGEGSWLTVV.